One and the same sample provided the 28 T cell receptor beta chains below, sequenced in a study of blood T cells in healthy people across ages. Next came a second PCR, run for about 6 to 12 cycles, which used a sample-barcoded 5' primer along with a J-beta primer mix. Each CDR3 protein is one row after TCRdb ran MiXCR on the 5' RACE reads. The sample has 1.8 million or so distinct CDR3 sequences, about two fifths seen once. Sequencing input: blood. Receptors were obtained from a human donor in good health.

This clonotype was seen only a few times. The chain is built from TRBV12-3 or TRBV12-4 and TRBJ2-7; D unresolved. The DNA end lines up better with TRBJ2-5; the J call may be wrong. This CDR3 spans 11 amino acids. In DNA form, the CDR3 reads TGTGCCACCGGTGGGGTAGAGACCCAGTACTTC. This sequence encodes CATGGVETQYF.

CDR3 in DNA: TGTGCCACCAGTGCTCTCCTCCCGGGAAATGAGCAGTTCTTC. As protein: CATSALLPGNEQFF. The J gene is TRBJ2-1, the V gene TRBV24-1; TRBD2 might be the D (5 bases). CDR1 and CDR2 (germline): KGHDR, SFDVKD. V was trimmed by 5 bases and J by 7 bases, leaving 14 bases between them. The CDR3 has 14 residues.

This rearrangement joins TRBV7-2 to TRBJ1-1; TRBD1 matches at 7 bases. Germline values: CDR1 SGHTA, CDR2 FQGNSA. V lost 3 bases, J lost 4 bases, and 8 bases stayed unmatched. The CDR3 is 15 residues long. The CDR3: CASSFSTGYSTEAFF. CDR3 in DNA: TGTGCCAGCAGCTTTTCGACAGGGTATAGCACTGAAGCTTTCTTT.

The chain uses TRBV5-6 and TRBJ2-5; D may be TRBD2 (5 bases). The germline V gene encodes CDR1 SGHDT and CDR2 YYEEEE. The V and J ends lost 3 bases and 3 bases respectively, with 12 bases between them. The CDR3 is 14 residues long. The CDR3 is CASSSGNWEETQYF. The CDR3 region has the DNA TGTGCCAGCAGCTCCGGGAATTGGGAAGAGACCCAGTACTTC. The whole variable domain, filled in from reference TRBV5-6 and TRBJ2-5, reads DAGVTQSPTHLIKTRGQQVTLRCSPKSGHDTVSWYQQALGQGPQFIFQYYEEEERQRGNFPDRFSGHQFPNYSSELNVNALLLGDSALYLCASSSGNWEETQYFGPGTRLLVL.

The chain links TRBV28 to TRBJ1-1, with 8 bases matching TRBD1. Losses at the gene ends were 5 bases for V and 8 bases for J; bases not matched to a gene: 10. This CDR3 has 14 amino acids. The V gene's germline CDR1 is MDHEN and CDR2 SYDVKM. CDR3 DNA sequence: TGTGCCAGCAGTAGAACCAGGGGGCTGATAGAAGCTTTCTTT. Translated: CASSRTRGLIEAFF.

V and J are TRBV7-2 and TRBJ1-2; no definite D call. Germline V gives CDR1 SGHTA, CDR2 FQGNSA. The CDR3 consists of 14 residues. Trimming left V 5 bases short and J 4 bases short, with 14 bases between. The CDR3 sequence: CASSRGASIYGYTF. In DNA form, the CDR3 reads TGTGCCAGCAGCCGAGGAGCCTCCATCTATGGCTACACCTTC.

CDR3 protein: CAWSVRRADSPLHF. In DNA form, the CDR3 reads TGTGCCTGGAGTGTACGGAGAGCGGATTCACCCCTCCACTTT. The chain joins TRBV30 to TRBJ1-6, with D uncertain. The CDR3 runs to 14 residues. V was shortened by 0 bases and J by 8 bases, with 11 bases between the two germline ends. The germline gives CDR1 GTSNPN, CDR2 SVGIG (reference sequence).

This clonotype was observed a few times. The chain joins TRBV28 to TRBJ2-3; TRBD2 aligns across 10 bases. V shed 8 bases, J shed 5 bases, and the junction held 10 bases outside the gene matches. CDR1 and CDR2 (germline): MDHEN, SYDVKM. The length of the CDR3 is 15 residues. The CDR3 coding sequence is TGTGCCAGCGGTGGACTAGCGGAGAACGGAGATACGCAGTATTTT. Translating gives CASGGLAENGDTQYF.

This clonotype was observed a few times. The chain joins TRBV20-1 to TRBJ1-1, with D uncertain. The V and J ends lost 2 bases and 2 bases respectively, with 3 bases between them. This CDR3 has 11 residues. The V gene's germline CDR1 is DFQATT and CDR2 SNEGSKA (reference sequence). CDR3 sequence: CSARKNTEAFF. The CDR3 bases are TGCAGTGCTAGAAAAAACACTGAAGCTTTCTTT.

The chain couples TRBV6-6 to TRBJ1-1, with 7 bases aligning to TRBD1. The CDR3 runs to 14 residues. The J segment lost 5 bases and the V segment lost 2 bases, leaving 5 bases of the junction unmatched. Germline CDR1 is MNHNY and CDR2 is SVGAGI (reference sequence). The CDR3 DNA reads TGTGCCAGCAGTTACGGAGGACAGGCTACTGAAGCTTTCTTT. Its protein is CASSYGGQATEAFF.

For this clonotype: A read error may account for a junction end that differs from germline. The V and J genes are TRBV9 and TRBJ2-4, with 8 bases aligning to TRBD2. Germline V lookup: CDR1 SGDLS, CDR2 YYNGEE. The CDR3 sequence is 16 residues long. Written as DNA, the CDR3 is TGTACCAGCAGCGCAACAGCGGGACTAGTTAAAAACATTCAGTACTTC. Translated: CTSSATAGLVKNIQYF.

The rearrangement links TRBV3-1 to TRBJ2-1, with TRBD2 matching over 8 bases. The CDR3 is made up of 16 amino acids. From germline, CDR1 is LGHDT and CDR2 YNNKEL (reference sequence). The V segment lost 4 bases and the J segment 5 bases; nucleotides outside the gene matches: 10. CDR3 in DNA: TGTGCCAGCAGCCCCCGGGCTAGCGGGCTCAACAATGAGCAGTTCTTC. This codes for CASSPRASGLNNEQFF.

The chain is built from TRBV5-1 and TRBJ2-7; 9 bases fit TRBD1. The length of the CDR3 is 14 residues. The V and J ends lost 6 bases and 11 bases, in that order; junction bases with no gene match: 15. Germline lookup yields CDR1 SGHRS and CDR2 YFSETQ. CDR3 protein: CASTTGTGPSAEYF. DNA for the CDR3: TGCGCCAGCACGACCGGGACAGGGCCATCCGCGGAGTACTTC.

The rearrangement links TRBV7-2 to TRBJ1-6, with 8 bases that match TRBD1. This CDR3 region has 15 residues. Germline V gene sequence: CDR1 SGHTA, CDR2 FQGNSA. V was clipped by 1 base and J by 8 bases; unmatched bases: 4. The CDR3 reads CASSLDGQGYSPLHF. CDR3 DNA sequence: TGTGCCAGCAGCTTAGATGGACAGGGATATTCACCCCTCCACTTT. Variable domain in full (rest from reference TRBV7-2 and TRBJ1-6): GAGVSQSPSNKVTEKGKDVELRCDPISGHTALYWYRQSLGQGLEFLIYFQGNSAPDKSGLPSDRFSAERTGGSVSTLTIQRTQQEDSAVYLCASSLDGQGYSPLHFGNGTRLTVT.

CDR3 sequence (DNA): TGTGCCAGCAGCTGGACAGCGTTCAATCAGCCCCAGCATTTT. Translated: CASSWTAFNQPQHF. The chain has TRBV7-2 and TRBJ1-5, with a possible D match to TRBD1 (6 bases). Trimming cost V 4 bases and J 3 bases, with 10 bases left between them. Germline loops: CDR1 SGHTA, CDR2 FQGNSA. This CDR3 spans 14 amino acids.

This clonotype appeared a few times. A junction boundary mismatches the germline segment, possibly from a read error. This sequence joins TRBV4-1 and TRBJ2-3; 9 bases are a match to TRBD1. This CDR3 spans 15 amino acids. Looked up from germline, CDR1 is MGHRA and CDR2 is YSYEKL. CDR3 residues: CANSPGQGNTDTQYF. The CDR3, as DNA: TGCGCCAACAGCCCGGGACAGGGAAACACAGATACGCAGTATTTT.

This sequence joins TRBV20-1 and TRBJ1-2; tentative D call: TRBD1 (6 bases). The CDR3 covers 13 residues. V was clipped by 7 bases and J by 2 bases, with 14 bases between them. Germline V gene sequence: CDR1 DFQATT, CDR2 SNEGSKA (reference sequence). This chain's CDR3 is CSGSQGGNYGYTF. The CDR3 DNA reads TGCAGTGGATCACAAGGGGGGAACTATGGCTACACCTTC.

This clonotype was found many times. Germline is not matched at one junction end, which may reflect a read error. The chain joins TRBV7-9 to TRBJ2-6; possible D gene TRBD1, 5 bases. The CDR3 is made up of 13 amino acids. The germline V gene has CDR1 SEHNR and CDR2 FQNEAQ (reference sequence). CDR3 amino acids: CASRAAGANVLTF. The CDR3 DNA sequence: TGCGCCAGCAGGGCAGCCGGGGCCAACGTCCTGACTTTC.

This clonotype was observed a handful of times. The chain couples TRBV29-1 to TRBJ2-1; no clear D. The V gene's germline CDR1 is SQVTM and CDR2 ANQGSEA. CDR3 length equals 13 residues. V lost 0 bases, J lost 8 bases, and 11 bases lay in between. CDR3 region: CSVEDPNIDEQFF. The DNA of the CDR3 is TGCAGCGTTGAAGACCCAAACATCGATGAGCAGTTCTTC.

The CDR3 sequence is CASSSMGYPQYGTQYF. As DNA, the CDR3 is TGCGCCAGCAGCTCTATGGGATACCCCCAATACGGGACCCAGTACTTC. The chain recombines TRBV5-1 with TRBJ2-5, with D unresolved. CDR3 length: 16 residues. Germline V gene data show CDR1 as SGHRS and CDR2 as YFSETQ. V was trimmed by 3 bases and J by 7 bases, leaving 22 bases between them.

The genes are TRBV4-1 and TRBJ2-1; no clear D gene. CDR3 length: 16 residues. The V gene lost 0 bases and the J gene lost 0 bases, with 9 bases spanning the gap. CDR1 and CDR2 (germline): MGHRA, YSYEKL. CDR3 amino acids: CASSQDLSSSYNEQFF. CDR3 nucleotides: TGCGCCAGCAGCCAAGATCTGTCGAGCTCCTACAATGAGCAGTTCTTC.

V is TRBV5-8 and J is TRBJ1-1; D gene unclear. The CDR3 length is 9 residues. Germline-derived CDR1 and CDR2 are SGHTS and YDEGEE. Trimming cost V 6 bases and J 8 bases, with 5 bases left between them. In DNA, the CDR3 is TGTGCCAGCATTGCAGAAGCTTTCTTT. Protein: CASIAEAFF.

A few counts support this clonotype. The V gene is TRBV9, the J gene TRBJ2-7; no reliable D call. CDR1 SGDLS and CDR2 YYNGEE come from the germline V gene. The V gene lost 0 bases and the J gene lost 7 bases, with 14 bases spanning the gap. The CDR3 spans 14 residues. The DNA for the CDR3 is TGTGCCAGCAGCGTAGAGGACGCCCCGGTGGAGCAGTACTTC. Encoded protein: CASSVEDAPVEQYF.

The sample holds many counts of this clonotype. This sequence joins TRBV29-1 and TRBJ2-5; TRBD2 aligns across 9 bases. Germline CDR1 reads SQVTM; CDR2 reads ANQGSEA. This CDR3 region has 12 residues. Unmatched junction bases numbered 4, after V lost 6 bases and J lost 5 bases. As DNA, the CDR3 is TGCAGCGTATCCAGCGGGGGGGAGACCCAGTACTTC. It encodes CSVSSGGETQYF.

Comment on this clonotype: At one end, the junction sequence differs from germline, possibly due to a read error. V is TRBV5-5 and J is TRBJ2-3; tentatively, D is TRBD1 (5 bases). The CDR3 extends over 16 amino acids. CDR1 SGHKS and CDR2 YYEKEE come from the germline V gene (reference sequence). Here the CDR3 reads CASSFRGSISTDTRYF. Here the CDR3 DNA reads TGTGCCAGCAGCTTTAGGGGTAGCATCAGCACAGATACGCGGTATTTT.

This clonotype was observed a few times. The J gene is TRBJ2-7, the V gene TRBV4-2; TRBD2 aligns across 12 bases. Looked up from germline, CDR1 is LGHNA and CDR2 is YNFKEQ. V lost 4 bases, J lost 3 bases, and 7 bases stayed unmatched. This CDR3 comprises 16 residues. CDR3 coding DNA: TGTGCCAGCAGCCGCGGGACTAGCGGGTCTATCTACGAGCAGTACTTC. Amino acids: CASSRGTSGSIYEQYF.

The chain carries TRBV29-1 and TRBJ2-3, with D possibly TRBD1 on 6 matching bases. This CDR3 is 15 amino acids long. CDR1 and CDR2 from the germline V gene are SQVTM and ANQGSEA. V shed 0 bases and J shed 2 bases, with 12 bases lying between them. The CDR3 DNA sequence: TGCAGCGTTGAAGATCGAGACAGGCCCACAGATACGCAGTATTTT. Translating gives CSVEDRDRPTDTQYF.

V usage is TRBV5-1 and J usage is TRBJ2-3; 8 bases match TRBD1. CDR1 and CDR2 from the germline V gene are SGHRS and YFSETQ. The CDR3 is 14 residues long. With 5 bases clipped from V and 3 bases from J, the junction kept 5 bases outside the gene matches. CDR3 sequence (DNA): TGCGCCAGCAGATCCGGACAGGGAACAGATACGCAGTATTTT. Protein product: CASRSGQGTDTQYF.